Each of the 16 T cell receptor beta chains below was sequenced from the same sample in a study of cytomegalovirus exposure and HLA in healthy donors. The primer mix had 60 Vbeta and 13 Jbeta primers. The data were produced by immunoSEQ multiplex PCR, yet TCRdb's version contains in-frame clones alone and is incomplete. Among around 150,000 clones listed, roughly 80% were seen once. Sample: PBMCs. The source of these receptors is a male donor in good health and CMV-seropositive.

V usage is TRBV10-1 and J usage is TRBJ2-2; TRBD1 aligns across 9 bases. V shed 1 base and J 7 bases; nucleotides not matched to a gene: 4. CDR3 length: 15 amino acids. In germline, CDR1 is WNHNN, CDR2 SYGVQD (reference sequence). The CDR3 DNA reads as TGCGCCAGCAGTGAGTACAGGGGGCACGTCGGGGAGCTGTTTTTT. This sequence encodes CASSEYRGHVGELFF.

The rearrangement links TRBV6-5 to TRBJ1-1; 7 nucleotides agree with TRBD1. The CDR3 length is 13 residues. Per germline, CDR1 MNHEY and CDR2 SVGAGI. V lost 5 bases, J lost 3 bases, and 3 bases stayed unmatched. Here the CDR3 reads CASSKQGYTEAFF. The CDR3 DNA is TGTGCCAGCAGTAAACAGGGGTACACTGAAGCTTTCTTT.

The V gene is TRBV9, the J gene TRBJ1-6; D is perhaps TRBD1 (6 bases). Trimming took off 3 bases at V and 4 bases at J, with 11 bases between the two ends. Germline lookup yields CDR1 SGDLS and CDR2 YYNGEE. This CDR3 region has 15 residues. The CDR3 region is CASSDREGYNSPLHF. The CDR3 DNA is TGTGCCAGCAGCGACAGGGAAGGGTATAATTCACCCCTCCACTTT. Complete variable domain (other parts from reference TRBV9 and TRBJ1-6): DSGVTQTPKHLITATGQRVTLRCSPRSGDLSVYWYQQSLDQGLQFLIQYYNGEERAKGNILERFSAQQFPDLHSELNLSSLELGDSALYFCASSDREGYNSPLHFGNGTRLTVT.

The chain joins TRBV2 to TRBJ2-5; no clear D. Trimming took 3 bases from V and 5 from J, leaving 10 bases between them. The length of the CDR3 is 13 residues. CDR1 and CDR2 from the germline V gene are SNHLY and FYNNEI. CDR3 sequence (DNA): TGTGCCAGCAGTGAGGTGGGCGCGGAGACCCAGTACTTC. Encoded protein: CASSEVGAETQYF.

The chain uses TRBV5-1 and TRBJ1-2; D is possibly TRBD1 (6 bases). Germline-derived CDR1 and CDR2 are SGHRS and YFSETQ. V was clipped by 0 bases and J by 3 bases, with 18 bases between them. The CDR3 contains 17 residues. The CDR3 bases are TGCGCCAGCAGCTTGGCCGTGGGCGGGGGCAAGCACTATGGCTACACCTTC. Protein: CASSLAVGGGKHYGYTF.

This chain links TRBV27 with TRBJ2-7, with D tentatively TRBD2 (5 bases). Per the germline V gene, CDR1 is MNHEY and CDR2 is SMNVEV (reference sequence). V was pared by 3 bases and J by 3 bases, with 21 bases between. CDR3 length: 17 residues. CDR3 sequence (DNA): TGTGCCAGCAGTTTTTCATCCGGTGCGGGCGGATTCTACGAGCAGTACTTC. Protein sequence: CASSFSSGAGGFYEQYF.

This clone was counted a single time. The chain is built from TRBV5-6 and TRBJ2-2; tentative D call: TRBD2 (5 bases). The CDR3 has 16 residues. Trimming removed 5 bases at V and 3 bases at J, with 17 bases between. Germline CDR1 is SGHDT and CDR2 is YYEEEE. This chain's CDR3 is CASSFGVGSYTGELFF. The CDR3 DNA follows: TGTGCCAGCAGTTTCGGGGTGGGGAGTTACACCGGGGAGCTGTTTTTT.

The V call is TRBV4-1, the J call TRBJ2-2, with 13 bases identical to TRBD2. The germline CDR1 and CDR2 sequences are MGHRA and YSYEKL. The V segment lost 0 bases and the J segment 7 bases; nucleotides outside the gene matches: 8. CDR3 size: 18 residues. The CDR3 is CASSQEGWTSGSVGELFF. In DNA, the CDR3 is TGCGCCAGCAGCCAAGAAGGTTGGACTAGCGGGAGCGTCGGGGAGCTGTTTTTT.

The V and J genes are TRBV7-2 and TRBJ1-2, with 7 bases fitting TRBD1. The CDR3 is 13 amino acids. Losses at the gene ends were 5 bases for V and 4 bases for J; bases not matched to a gene: 4. CDR1 SGHTA and CDR2 FQGNSA come from the germline V gene. CDR3 sequence reads: CASSEGQTYGYTF. CDR3 in DNA: TGTGCCAGCAGCGAGGGACAGACCTATGGCTACACCTTC. Filled out from reference TRBV7-2 and TRBJ1-2, the complete variable domain reads GAGVSQSPSNKVTEKGKDVELRCDPISGHTALYWYRQSLGQGLEFLIYFQGNSAPDKSGLPSDRFSAERTGGSVSTLTIQRTQQEDSAVYLCASSEGQTYGYTFGSGTRLTVV.

This chain connects TRBV6-5 to TRBJ1-6; D not certain. Germline CDR1 is MNHEY and CDR2 is SVGAGI. The length of the CDR3 is 14 residues. Trimming pared 4 bases from V and 7 bases from J, leaving 11 bases between. This CDR3 is CASSSQDRNSPLHF. CDR3 DNA sequence: TGTGCCAGCAGTTCTCAGGATAGAAATTCACCCCTCCACTTT.

This clone was picked up a small number of times. This rearrangement joins TRBV28 to TRBJ2-2; 7 bases are shared with TRBD1. CDR1 is MDHEN and CDR2 is SYDVKM in the germline V gene. The CDR3 totals 15 residues. The J segment lost 4 bases and the V segment lost 5 bases, leaving 7 bases of the junction unmatched. CDR3 DNA: TGTGCCAGCAGTGCGACAGGGAGAATCACCGGGGAGCTGTTTTTT. Its translation: CASSATGRITGELFF.

The table lists this clone with a count of one. The rearrangement joins TRBV15 to TRBJ1-2; tentatively, D is TRBD1 (5 bases). The CDR3 runs 15 residues. Germline V CDR1 and CDR2: LNHNV, YYDKDF (reference sequence). V lost 2 bases and J lost 3, with 13 bases in between. The CDR3 coding sequence is TGTGCCACCAGCAGACGCGGCAGGGTGGACTATGGCTACACCTTC. Translated, it gives CATSRRGRVDYGYTF.

The chain employs TRBV19 and TRBJ2-3, with unresolved D. CDR1 is LNHDA and CDR2 is SQIVND in the germline V gene (reference sequence). The V gene lost 2 bases and the J gene lost 5 bases, with 5 bases spanning the gap. This CDR3 is built from 12 residues. The CDR3 coding sequence is TGTGCCAGTAGTATATCGGGAGATACGCAGTATTTT. Translating it yields CASSISGDTQYF.

This clone appeared a single time. The J gene is TRBJ2-2, the V gene TRBV28, with 10 bases that match TRBD2. Germline CDR1 is MDHEN and CDR2 is SYDVKM. V dropped 10 bases and J dropped 0; count of bases not matched to a gene: 8. The length of the CDR3 is 16 residues. The CDR3 DNA sequence: TGTGCCACCGATACTAGCGGGGCCCCGAACACCGGGGAGCTGTTTTTT. This sequence encodes CATDTSGAPNTGELFF.

The chain has TRBV7-2 and TRBJ2-1; D gene unclear. The CDR3 spans 15 residues. Deletions cut 1 base from V and 1 base from J, with 8 bases between. Germline V gene data show CDR1 as SGHTA and CDR2 as FQGNSA. CDR3 in DNA: TGTGCCAGCAGCTTAGTCACAGTTTCCTACAATGAGCAGTTCTTC. It translates to CASSLVTVSYNEQFF.

The V and J genes are TRBV19 and TRBJ2-1; TRBD1 might be the D (7 bases). Trimming removed 3 bases from V and 4 bases from J, with 16 bases in between. The CDR3 has 16 residues. The germline V gene encodes CDR1 LNHDA and CDR2 SQIVND (reference sequence). This chain's CDR3 is CASSMGGGGAYNEQFF. The CDR3 nucleotides are TGTGCCAGTAGTATGGGAGGAGGGGGCGCATACAATGAGCAGTTCTTC. The full variable domain, its missing parts supplied by reference TRBV19 and TRBJ2-1, is DGGITQSPKYLFRKEGQNVTLSCEQNLNHDAMYWYRQDPGQGLRLIYYSQIVNDFQKGDIAEGYSVSREKKESFPLTVTSAQKNPTAFYLCASSMGGGGAYNEQFFGPGTRLTVL.